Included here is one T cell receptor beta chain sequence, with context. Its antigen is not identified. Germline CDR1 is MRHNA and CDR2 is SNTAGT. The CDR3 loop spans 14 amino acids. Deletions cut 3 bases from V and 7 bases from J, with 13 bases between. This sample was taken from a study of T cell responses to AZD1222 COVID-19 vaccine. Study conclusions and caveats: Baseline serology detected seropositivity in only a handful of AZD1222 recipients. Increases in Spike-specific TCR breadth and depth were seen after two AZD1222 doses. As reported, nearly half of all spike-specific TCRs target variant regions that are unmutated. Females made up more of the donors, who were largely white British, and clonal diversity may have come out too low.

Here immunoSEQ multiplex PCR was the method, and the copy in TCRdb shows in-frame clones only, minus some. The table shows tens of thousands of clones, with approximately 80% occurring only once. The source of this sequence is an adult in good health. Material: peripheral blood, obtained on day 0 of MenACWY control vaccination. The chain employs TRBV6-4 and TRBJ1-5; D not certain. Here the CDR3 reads CASSESDGQQPQHF. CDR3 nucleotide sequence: TGTGCCAGCAGTGAATCGGACGGTCAGCAGCCCCAGCATTTT.